The 30 T cell receptor beta chains listed next were all sequenced from one sample in a study of tumor-infiltrating lymphocytes in localized non-small cell lung cancer. Sequenced by immunoSEQ multiplex PCR; TCRdb stores in-frame clones only, minus some. The sample records about 12,000 clones, less than 75% being singletons. The sequenced sample consisted of uninvolved lung tissue not adjacent to the tumor. The receptor source for this set is a human donor with non-small cell lung cancer.

The chain carries TRBV28 and TRBJ2-7; D is tentatively TRBD1 or TRBD2 (5 bases each). Germline CDR1 MDHEN, CDR2 SYDVKM. V was cut by 3 bases and J by 5 bases, with 17 bases left in between. This CDR3 is 15 amino acids long. CDR3 loop: CASSLWGSSLDEQYF. CDR3 DNA sequence: TGTGCCAGCAGTTTGTGGGGGAGTTCCCTCGACGAGCAGTACTTC.

This clone was seen more than once but under ten times. The rearrangement joins TRBV7-8 to TRBJ2-1; TRBD2 aligns across 12 bases. The CDR3 is made up of 17 amino acids. V trimming: 5 bases; J trimming: 2 bases; junction bases outside the gene matches: 7. Germline CDR1 reads SGHVS; CDR2 reads FQNEAQ. The chain's CDR3 is CASSTTPSGRAYNEQFF. Written as DNA, the CDR3 is TGTGCCAGCAGCACAACCCCTAGCGGGAGGGCCTACAATGAGCAGTTCTTC.

The chain couples TRBV30 to TRBJ1-5, with a possible D match to TRBD1 (6 bases). V was cut by 2 bases and J by 7 bases, with 12 bases left in between. The CDR3 runs to 13 residues. Germline V gives CDR1 GTSNPN, CDR2 SVGIG (reference sequence). The CDR3 nucleotides are TGTGCCTGGAGTCGGGGGGGGCGACAGCCCCAGCATTTT. This encodes CAWSRGGRQPQHF. The full variable domain, in which reference TRBV30 and TRBJ1-5 provide the parts outside the CDR3, is SQTIHQWPATLVQPVGSPLSLECTVEGTSNPNLYWYRQAAGRGLQLLFYSVGIGQISSEVPQNLSASRPQDRQFILSSKKLLLSDSGFYLCAWSRGGRQPQHFGDGTRLSIL.

The genes are TRBV6-1 and TRBJ2-3, with 8 positions matching TRBD1. CDR3 length: 16 residues. V was clipped by 1 base and J by 3 bases; unmatched bases: 6. Per the germline V gene, CDR1 is MNHNS and CDR2 is SASEGT. The CDR3 nucleotides are TGTGCCAGCAGTGAAGGGTCGACAGGGGTAACAGATACGCAGTATTTT. This gives the protein CASSEGSTGVTDTQYF.

The chain uses TRBV5-1 and TRBJ2-5, with 13 nucleotides matching TRBD2. V lost 0 bases and J lost 4; bases outside the gene matches: 0. The CDR3 totals 15 residues. The germline V gene encodes CDR1 SGHRS and CDR2 YFSETQ. The CDR3 spells CASSLGLAGGETQYF. The CDR3 region has the DNA TGCGCCAGCAGCTTGGGACTAGCGGGAGGAGAGACCCAGTACTTC.

The J gene is TRBJ2-3, the V gene TRBV4-3; no reliable D call. The CDR3 has 16 residues. V lost 1 base, J lost 1 base, and 12 bases lay in between. CDR1 is LGHNA and CDR2 is YSLEER in the germline V gene. The chain's CDR3 is CASSQGVARGTDTQYF. The DNA of the CDR3 is TGCGCCAGCAGCCAAGGGGTAGCACGGGGCACAGATACGCAGTATTTT.

The CDR3 nucleotides are TGTGCCAGCAGCGCAACCGGGACAGGGAATGGCTACACCTTC. This translates into CASSATGTGNGYTF. V gene TRBV7-9 combines with J gene TRBJ1-2, with 9 bases that match TRBD1. In germline, CDR1 is SEHNR, CDR2 FQNEAQ (reference sequence). The J segment lost 6 bases and the V segment lost 5 bases, leaving 7 bases of the junction unmatched. The CDR3 has 14 amino acids. The full variable domain, its missing parts supplied by reference TRBV7-9 and TRBJ1-2, is DTGVSQNPRHKITKRGQNVTFRCDPISEHNRLYWYRQTLGQGPEFLTYFQNEAQLEKSRLLSDRFSAERPKGSFSTLEIQRTEQGDSAMYLCASSATGTGNGYTFGSGTRLTVV.

The V gene is TRBV29-1, the J gene TRBJ2-7, with TRBD1 as a possible D gene (6 bases). V lost 7 bases, J lost 4 bases, and 11 bases lay in between. The CDR3 spans 11 residues. The germline gives CDR1 SQVTM, CDR2 ANQGSEA. The CDR3 loop is CSGKQGYEQYF. CDR3 nucleotide sequence: TGCAGCGGAAAACAGGGTTACGAGCAGTACTTC.

The chain couples TRBV5-1 to TRBJ2-3; 7 nucleotides agree with TRBD1. With V trimmed by 4 bases and J by 2 bases, 4 bases remained unmatched. The CDR3 sequence is 14 residues long. Germline-derived CDR1 and CDR2 are SGHRS and YFSETQ. CDR3 DNA sequence: TGCGCCAGCAGCCTGGGACAGAACACAGATACGCAGTATTTT. Encoded protein: CASSLGQNTDTQYF. The variable domain in full, with the rest retrieved from reference TRBV5-1 and TRBJ2-3, is KAGVTQTPRYLIKTRGQQVTLSCSPISGHRSVSWYQQTPGQGLQFLFEYFSETQRNKGNFPGRFSGRQFSNSRSEMNVSTLELGDSALYLCASSLGQNTDTQYFGPGTRLTVL.

This chain links TRBV28 with TRBJ2-1; D unresolved. In germline, CDR1 is MDHEN, CDR2 SYDVKM. V was clipped by 3 bases and J by 7 bases, with 10 bases between them. This CDR3 has 13 amino acids. CDR3 sequence: CASSFLHENEQFF. DNA for the CDR3: TGTGCCAGCAGTTTCCTACATGAGAATGAGCAGTTCTTC. Together with reference TRBV28 and TRBJ2-1, the CDR3 gives the full variable domain: DVKVTQSSRYLVKRTGEKVFLECVQDMDHENMFWYRQDPGLGLRLIYFSYDVKMKEKGDIPEGYSVSREKKERFSLILESASTNQTSMYLCASSFLHENEQFFGPGTRLTVL.

The gene calls are TRBV6-6 and TRBJ1-5, with TRBD1 matching 7 bases. The CDR3 is 16 amino acids. J gave up 2 bases and V 6 bases, and 10 bases lay outside the gene matches. Germline values: CDR1 MNHNY, CDR2 SVGAGI (reference sequence). The CDR3 loop is CASSPDRVVGNQPQHF. Here the CDR3 DNA reads TGTGCCAGCAGCCCTGACAGGGTTGTGGGCAATCAGCCCCAGCATTTT.

This rearrangement joins TRBV10-1 to TRBJ2-2; D perhaps matches TRBD2 (7 bases). The CDR3 spans 15 residues. V lost 6 bases and J lost 4, with 15 bases in between. From germline, CDR1 is WNHNN and CDR2 SYGVQD (reference sequence). CDR3 region: CASRASGGGTGELFF. The DNA of the CDR3 is TGCGCCAGCAGAGCTAGCGGAGGGGGCACCGGGGAGCTGTTTTTT.

This clone was seen only a few times. The chain has TRBV2 and TRBJ1-4; 8 bases are a match to TRBD1. The CDR3 totals 13 residues. With V trimmed by 7 bases and J by 8 bases, 6 bases remained unmatched. Germline CDR1 SNHLY, CDR2 FYNNEI. CDR3 sequence (DNA): TGTGCCAGCACCAGGACAGGGCGGGAAAAACTGTTTTTT. Its protein product is CASTRTGREKLFF.

J is TRBJ2-1 and V is TRBV27, with 14 bases aligning to TRBD2. Germline V lookup: CDR1 MNHEY, CDR2 SMNVEV (reference sequence). This CDR3 region has 16 residues. V gave up 5 bases and J gave up 8 bases; unmatched junction bases: 8. The CDR3 is CASSQTSGRARDEQFF. DNA of the CDR3: TGTGCCAGCAGTCAGACTAGCGGGAGGGCCAGGGATGAGCAGTTCTTC.

There are a few counts of this clone. The J gene is TRBJ1-1, the V gene TRBV20-1; D call uncertain. The CDR3 length is 11 residues. Germline-derived CDR1 and CDR2 are DFQATT and SNEGSKA (reference sequence). Trimming removed 2 bases from V and 7 bases from J, with 8 bases in between. The CDR3 DNA reads as TGCAGTGCTAGACGCGCGCTTGAAGCTTTCTTT. It codes for CSARRALEAFF.

The chain links TRBV11-2 to TRBJ2-2; 8 bases align to TRBD1. Germline V gene data show CDR1 as SGHAT and CDR2 as FQNNGV. The CDR3 runs to 14 residues. V shed 6 bases and J 7 bases; nucleotides not matched to a gene: 7. CDR3 in DNA: TGTGCCAGCAGAGGTTCCGGGACAGGCGGGGAGCTGTTTTTT. Protein sequence: CASRGSGTGGELFF.

The chain recombines TRBV11-3 with TRBJ1-1; D remains ambiguous. CDR1 SGHNT and CDR2 YENEEA come from the germline V gene. V was shortened by 2 bases and J by 1 base, with 5 bases between the two germline ends. This CDR3 has 13 amino acids. The CDR3 DNA sequence: TGTGCCAGCAGCTTATGGTCGAACACTGAAGCTTTCTTT. Translation: CASSLWSNTEAFF. Looking up the rest from reference TRBV11-3 and TRBJ1-1 gives the full variable domain: EAGVVQSPRYKIIEKKQPVAFWCNPISGHNTLYWYLQNLGQGPELLIRYENEEAVDDSQLPKDRFSAERLKGVDSTLKIQPAELGDSAVYLCASSLWSNTEAFFGQGTRLTVV.

V and J are TRBV7-9 and TRBJ1-4; no definite D call. The CDR3 length is 14 residues. Germline V lookup: CDR1 SEHNR, CDR2 FQNEAQ (reference sequence). V was clipped by 4 bases and J by 6 bases, with 12 bases between them. CDR3 in DNA: TGTGCCAGCAGCTCCATCCTGGGCCATGAAAAACTGTTTTTT. Translation: CASSSILGHEKLFF.

The chain combines TRBV15 with TRBJ1-2; D is ambiguous. V was cut by 0 bases and J by 2 bases, with 7 bases left in between. Germline V CDR1 and CDR2: LNHNV, YYDKDF (reference sequence). The CDR3 loop spans 14 amino acids. CDR3 nucleotide sequence: TGTGCCACCAGCAGAGAGGGAGTAAACTATGGCTACACCTTC. Protein product: CATSREGVNYGYTF.

J is TRBJ1-2 and V is TRBV11-2; D is ambiguous. The V end lost 3 bases, the J end lost 2 bases, and 16 bases lay between the germline ends. This CDR3 is 16 amino acids long. From germline, CDR1 is SGHAT and CDR2 FQNNGV. The CDR3 region is CASSLKSGGGNYGYTF. The DNA of the CDR3 is TGTGCCAGCAGCTTGAAATCGGGAGGCGGGAACTATGGCTACACCTTC.

The chain carries TRBV9 and TRBJ2-2; the match to TRBD2 covers 8 bases. Trimming cost V 2 bases and J 6 bases; bases outside gene matches: 15. There are 18 residues in the CDR3. Germline CDR1 reads SGDLS; CDR2 reads YYNGEE. The CDR3 region is CASSVSLAAGEIAGELFF. CDR3 coding DNA: TGTGCCAGCAGCGTGTCACTAGCGGCGGGGGAGATAGCCGGGGAGCTGTTTTTT.

The chain combines TRBV10-3 with TRBJ2-7; D tentatively fits TRBD1 or TRBD2 (5 bases each). V dropped 10 bases and J dropped 3 bases, with 13 bases sitting between them. There are 12 residues in the CDR3. Germline lookup yields CDR1 ENHRY and CDR2 SYGVKD. The chain's CDR3 is CATRDGLYEQYF. The DNA for the CDR3 is TGTGCCACCCGGGACGGACTCTACGAGCAGTACTTC.

This clone has just a few counts. This sequence joins TRBV28 and TRBJ1-1, with 9 bases fitting TRBD1. The junction had 1 base not matched to a gene; V was cut back by 4 bases and J by 1 base. Germline lookup yields CDR1 MDHEN and CDR2 SYDVKM. This CDR3 contains 14 residues. CDR3 bases: TGTGCCAGCAGTTCGGGACAGGGGAACACTGAAGCTTTCTTT. This gives the protein CASSSGQGNTEAFF.

The V call is TRBV4-3, the J call TRBJ1-3; 10 positions match TRBD1. This CDR3 is built from 15 residues. CDR1 is LGHNA, CDR2 YSLEER, per germline. V shed 2 bases, J shed 3 bases, and the junction held 1 base outside the gene matches. Here the CDR3 DNA reads TGCGCCAGCAGCCAACGGACAGGGGGTGGAAACACCATATATTTT. Encoded protein: CASSQRTGGGNTIYF.

J is TRBJ1-1 and V is TRBV19, with 10 bases identical to TRBD1. Germline V gives CDR1 LNHDA, CDR2 SQIVND (reference sequence). This CDR3 is built from 16 residues. The V segment lost 3 bases and the J segment 1 base; nucleotides outside the gene matches: 5. CDR3 loop: CASSMVRDRGNTEAFF. CDR3 DNA: TGTGCCAGTAGTATGGTCCGGGACAGGGGGAACACTGAAGCTTTCTTT. The whole variable domain, filled in from reference TRBV19 and TRBJ1-1, reads DGGITQSPKYLFRKEGQNVTLSCEQNLNHDAMYWYRQDPGQGLRLIYYSQIVNDFQKGDIAEGYSVSREKKESFPLTVTSAQKNPTAFYLCASSMVRDRGNTEAFFGQGTRLTVV.

The J gene is TRBJ1-2, the V gene TRBV9, with D possibly TRBD1 on 5 matching bases. The CDR3 runs to 14 residues. Germline values: CDR1 SGDLS, CDR2 YYNGEE. Deletions cut 0 bases from V and 4 bases from J, with 10 bases between. CDR3 sequence (DNA): TGTGCCAGCAGCGTAGACTCTGGGGGCTATGGCTACACCTTC. Translating gives CASSVDSGGYGYTF.

The V and J genes are TRBV4-1 and TRBJ2-5; a possible D gene is TRBD1 (5 bases). The V and J ends lost 3 bases and 5 bases respectively, with 13 bases between them. Germline lookup yields CDR1 MGHRA and CDR2 YSYEKL. This CDR3 contains 14 residues. The CDR3 reads CASSQGRGEETQYF. In DNA form, the CDR3 reads TGCGCCAGCAGCCAGGGAAGGGGCGAGGAGACCCAGTACTTC.

The chain employs TRBV27 and TRBJ2-4; weak D call: TRBD1 (6 bases). Trimming took off 5 bases at V and 8 bases at J, with 19 bases between the two ends. The CDR3 has 15 residues. The germline gives CDR1 MNHEY, CDR2 SMNVEV (reference sequence). The CDR3 region has the DNA TGTGCCAGCAGTCGCGCCCGGGACACCCCTGACATTCAGTACTTC. As protein: CASSRARDTPDIQYF.

The chain carries TRBV6-4 and TRBJ2-2, with D uncertain. The CDR3 runs to 13 residues. Trimming took off 6 bases at V and 5 bases at J, with 10 bases between the two ends. The germline gives CDR1 MRHNA, CDR2 SNTAGT. Written as DNA, the CDR3 is TGTGCCAGCAGGCGTATTTTGACCGGGGAGCTGTTTTTT. Translation gives CASRRILTGELFF.

This clone appeared a few times. The chain employs TRBV6-5 and TRBJ1-5; no clear D. In germline, CDR1 is MNHEY, CDR2 SVGAGI. The CDR3 length is 15 residues. V shed 5 bases and J shed 0 bases, with 11 bases lying between them. In DNA, the CDR3 is TGTGCCAGCAGTCGGGAAGCATCTAGCAATCAGCCCCAGCATTTT. Its protein is CASSREASSNQPQHF.